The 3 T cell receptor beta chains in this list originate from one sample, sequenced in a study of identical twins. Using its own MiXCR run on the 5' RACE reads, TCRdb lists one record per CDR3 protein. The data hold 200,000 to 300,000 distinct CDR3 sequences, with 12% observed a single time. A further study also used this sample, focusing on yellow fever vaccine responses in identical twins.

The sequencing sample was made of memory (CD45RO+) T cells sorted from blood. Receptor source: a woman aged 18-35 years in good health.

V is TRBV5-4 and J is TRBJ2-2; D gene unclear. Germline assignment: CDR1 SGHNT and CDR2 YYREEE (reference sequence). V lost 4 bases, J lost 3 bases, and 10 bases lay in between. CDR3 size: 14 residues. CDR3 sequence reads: CASSVDSYTGELFF. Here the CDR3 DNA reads TGTGCCAGCAGCGTAGACTCTTACACCGGGGAGCTGTTTTTT.

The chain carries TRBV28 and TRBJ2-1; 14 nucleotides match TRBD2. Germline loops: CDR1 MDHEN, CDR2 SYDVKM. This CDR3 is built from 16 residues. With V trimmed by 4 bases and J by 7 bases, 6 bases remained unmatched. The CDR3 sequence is CASSSWTSGRLNEQFF. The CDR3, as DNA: TGTGCCAGCAGTTCCTGGACTAGCGGGAGGTTAAATGAGCAGTTCTTC.

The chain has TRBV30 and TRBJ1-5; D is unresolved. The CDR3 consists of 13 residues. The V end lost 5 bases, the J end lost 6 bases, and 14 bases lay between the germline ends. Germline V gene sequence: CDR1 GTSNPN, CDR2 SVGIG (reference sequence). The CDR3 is CAWGAGPGQPQHF. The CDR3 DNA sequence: TGTGCCTGGGGTGCGGGTCCCGGTCAGCCCCAGCATTTT.